These 24 T cell receptor beta chains originate from one sample sequenced in a study of OX40 agonist ivuxolimab in advanced cancers. TCRdb's table, derived via immunoSEQ multiplex PCR, lists solely in-frame clones and lacks some. The sample yields about 86,000 clones, around 90% seen once. The sample here was CD4+ or CD8+ T cells sorted from blood, taken in a trial of the OX40 agonist ivuxolimab. Receptors were obtained from an adult with an advanced solid tumor such as melanoma, head and neck, liver or kidney cancer.

The V and J genes are TRBV29-1 and TRBJ2-7; D may match TRBD1 or TRBD2 (7 bases each). Germline lookup yields CDR1 SQVTM and CDR2 ANQGSEA. The CDR3 has 12 amino acids. Trimming left V 5 bases short and J 5 bases short, with 13 bases between. The CDR3 loop reads CSVIRGRDEQYF. In nucleotides, the CDR3 is TGCAGCGTTATCAGGGGGAGGGACGAGCAGTACTTC.

This clone was seen only once. V usage is TRBV11-3 and J usage is TRBJ1-1; weak D call: TRBD1 (5 bases). The germline V gene has CDR1 SGHNT and CDR2 YENEEA. The CDR3 has 13 residues. The V and J ends lost 5 bases and 5 bases respectively, with 12 bases between them. CDR3 residues: CASSRGGRTEAFF. The CDR3 DNA is TGTGCCAGCAGCCGCGGGGGGAGGACTGAAGCTTTCTTT. The full variable domain, with the rest looked up from reference TRBV11-3 and TRBJ1-1, is EAGVVQSPRYKIIEKKQPVAFWCNPISGHNTLYWYLQNLGQGPELLIRYENEEAVDDSQLPKDRFSAERLKGVDSTLKIQPAELGDSAVYLCASSRGGRTEAFFGQGTRLTVV.

The rearrangement links TRBV27 to TRBJ2-2, with 10 positions matching TRBD1. The CDR3 extends over 17 amino acids. Germline V lookup: CDR1 MNHEY, CDR2 SMNVEV (reference sequence). The V gene end was trimmed by 6 bases and the J gene end by 3 bases; junction bases not matched to a gene: 10. In nucleotides, the CDR3 is TGTGCCAGCAGCCAGGACAGGGGGGGACCCTACACCGGGGAGCTGTTTTTT. Its translation is CASSQDRGGPYTGELFF.

This clone appeared a few times. The chain employs TRBV7-8 and TRBJ2-6, with unresolved D. The CDR3 runs 16 residues. Looked up from germline, CDR1 is SGHVS and CDR2 is FQNEAQ. Trimming cost V 1 base and J 0 bases, with 7 bases left between them. The CDR3 is CASSLGPYSGANVLTF. The CDR3 bases are TGTGCCAGCAGCTTAGGGCCATACTCTGGGGCCAACGTCCTGACTTTC.

V gene TRBV30 combines with J gene TRBJ1-2; D is undetermined. Germline V lookup: CDR1 GTSNPN, CDR2 SVGIG (reference sequence). Between the trimmed V and J ends, which lost 3 bases and 4 bases, there was a span of 9 bases. The CDR3 is 12 amino acids. CDR3 nucleotides: TGTGCCTGGAGCCCCCCAATCTATGGCTACACCTTC. Translation: CAWSPPIYGYTF.

V and J are TRBV11-1 and TRBJ2-7; the match to TRBD1 covers 8 bases. V was clipped by 1 base and J by 3 bases; unmatched bases: 5. The germline V gene has CDR1 SGHAT and CDR2 FQDESV (reference sequence). The CDR3 runs 15 residues. The CDR3 loop is CASSLGDRGHYEQYF. CDR3 sequence (DNA): TGTGCCAGCAGCTTAGGAGACAGGGGCCACTACGAGCAGTACTTC.

The genes are TRBV29-1 and TRBJ2-1; 7 bases are shared with TRBD2. Germline lookup yields CDR1 SQVTM and CDR2 ANQGSEA. The CDR3 has 13 amino acids. V lost 7 bases, J lost 10 bases, and 13 bases stayed unmatched. The CDR3 loop is CSGTTGGGLEQFF. Written as DNA, the CDR3 is TGCAGCGGAACGACGGGAGGAGGCCTCGAGCAGTTCTTC.

This chain links TRBV5-1 with TRBJ2-7; D call uncertain. Germline CDR1 SGHRS, CDR2 YFSETQ. V was clipped by 1 base and J by 2 bases, with 13 bases between them. The CDR3 extends over 15 amino acids. The CDR3 DNA reads TGCGCCAGCAGCTTGTTATCGGGTACTGCCTACGAGCAGTACTTC. Amino acids: CASSLLSGTAYEQYF.

The chain uses TRBV30 and TRBJ1-2; D is uncertain. Per germline, CDR1 GTSNPN and CDR2 SVGIG (reference sequence). The CDR3 consists of 14 residues. V was clipped by 7 bases and J by 4 bases, with 19 bases between them. Here the CDR3 DNA reads TGTGCCTCACCCGGGAGCGGAGTCCGCTATGGCTACACCTTC. It specifies CASPGSGVRYGYTF. Full variable domain (missing parts from reference TRBV30 and TRBJ1-2): SQTIHQWPATLVQPVGSPLSLECTVEGTSNPNLYWYRQAAGRGLQLLFYSVGIGQISSEVPQNLSASRPQDRQFILSSKKLLLSDSGFYLCASPGSGVRYGYTFGSGTRLTVV.

The rearrangement links TRBV29-1 to TRBJ2-7; possibly TRBD1 for D (6 bases). CDR1 is SQVTM and CDR2 is ANQGSEA in the germline V gene. Trimming shortened V by 4 bases and J by 1 base, and 8 bases separated the two germline ends. CDR3 length: 12 amino acids. The CDR3 nucleotides read TGCAGCGTTGCGACAGGTTCCTACGAGCAGTACTTC. It codes for CSVATGSYEQYF.

V gene TRBV10-3 combines with J gene TRBJ2-1, with 7 bases fitting TRBD2. V was clipped by 0 bases and J by 8 bases; unmatched bases: 10. CDR3 size: 16 residues. Per germline, CDR1 ENHRY and CDR2 SYGVKD. CDR3: CAISESAASGGDEQFF. DNA of the CDR3: TGTGCCATCAGTGAGTCTGCGGCTAGCGGAGGGGATGAGCAGTTCTTC.

The chain has TRBV7-6 and TRBJ2-7; D gene unclear. The V end lost 1 base, the J end lost 6 bases, and 10 bases lay between the germline ends. Germline V gives CDR1 SGHVS, CDR2 FNYEAQ. The CDR3 contains 13 residues. The CDR3 protein is CASSLVAGFEQYF. CDR3 bases: TGTGCCAGCAGCTTAGTTGCAGGTTTCGAGCAGTACTTC.

The chain has TRBV29-1 and TRBJ2-5, with 9 bases aligning to TRBD1. The trim removed 6 bases at V and 4 bases at J, leaving 9 bases unmatched. From germline, CDR1 is SQVTM and CDR2 ANQGSEA. The CDR3 has 14 amino acids. The CDR3 here is CSVRTQGARETQYF. DNA of the CDR3: TGCAGCGTACGTACACAGGGGGCTCGAGAGACCCAGTACTTC. Full variable domain (rest looked up from reference TRBV29-1 and TRBJ2-5): SAVISQKPSRDICQRGTSLTIQCQVDSQVTMMFWYRQQPGQSLTLIATANQGSEATYESGFVIDKFPISRPNLTFSTLTVSNMSPEDSSIYLCSVRTQGARETQYFGPGTRLLVL.

This clone occurred a few times. The chain has TRBV7-2 and TRBJ2-7; TRBD1 matches at 8 bases. Per germline, CDR1 SGHTA and CDR2 FQGNSA. The CDR3 is 14 amino acids. Trimming cost V 3 bases and J 2 bases; bases outside gene matches: 3. DNA of the CDR3: TGTGCCAGCAGCTTCGACAGGGGAACCTACGAGCAGTACTTC. Amino acid sequence: CASSFDRGTYEQYF.

This clone was counted a single time. V is TRBV6-6 and J is TRBJ1-2, with 8 bases lining up with TRBD1. Germline V lookup: CDR1 MNHNY, CDR2 SVGAGI (reference sequence). CDR3 length equals 13 residues. The ends lost 4 bases at V and 6 bases at J; junction bases unmatched: 4. The CDR3 reads CASSFTGGNGYTF. The CDR3 DNA follows: TGTGCCAGCAGTTTTACAGGGGGGAATGGCTACACCTTC.

This chain links TRBV5-5 with TRBJ2-7; D gene uncertain. The germline V and J ends were trimmed by 5 bases and 2 bases, with 17 bases remaining between them. Germline CDR1 and CDR2: SGHKS and YYEKEE (reference sequence). This CDR3 is 15 amino acids long. The CDR3 bases are TGTGCCAGCAGTAAGGCCCTTGGGTACCCCTACGAGCAGTACTTC. This translates into CASSKALGYPYEQYF.

This chain uses TRBV10-3 with TRBJ2-5, with 14 bases lining up with TRBD2. Per germline, CDR1 ENHRY and CDR2 SYGVKD. The CDR3 runs 17 residues. The trim removed 2 bases at V and 2 bases at J, leaving 4 bases unmatched. The CDR3 region has the DNA TGTGCCATCAGTGAGGGGACTAGCGGGGGAGGTCAAGAGACCCAGTACTTC. It encodes CAISEGTSGGGQETQYF.

The J gene is TRBJ2-7, the V gene TRBV7-9; TRBD1 matches at 10 bases. The germline CDR1 and CDR2 sequences are SEHNR and FQNEAQ (reference sequence). This CDR3 comprises 16 residues. V lost 3 bases to trimming and J lost 3 bases; unmatched junction nucleotides: 8. CDR3 protein: CASSFMGQGIGYEQYF. The CDR3 DNA follows: TGTGCCAGCAGCTTTATGGGACAGGGGATCGGCTACGAGCAGTACTTC.

The chain is built from TRBV6-1 and TRBJ1-4; no firm D call. The germline gives CDR1 MNHNS, CDR2 SASEGT. The CDR3 is 13 amino acids. V lost 4 bases and J lost 11, with 14 bases in between. The CDR3 sequence: CASSGLTQGKLFF. The CDR3 nucleotides read TGTGCCAGCAGTGGGCTGACCCAAGGGAAACTGTTTTTT.

This clone was observed once. This CDR3 is CASSPGTPSPYEQYF. CDR3 bases: TGTGCCAGCAGCCCAGGGACTCCGTCCCCCTACGAGCAGTACTTC. The V call is TRBV28, the J call TRBJ2-7; D possibly corresponds to TRBD2 (6 bases). Trimming stripped 6 bases from V and 2 bases from J, with 17 bases between. In germline, CDR1 is MDHEN, CDR2 SYDVKM. This CDR3 spans 15 amino acids.

This chain uses TRBV21-1 with TRBJ1-2. TRBV21-1 is a documented pseudogene. The CDR3 contains 12 residues. The CDR3, as DNA: TGTGCCAGCAGCAAAGAGTGCTATGGCTACACCTTC. Amino acid sequence: CASSKECYGYTF.

The chain joins TRBV6-5 to TRBJ2-7; the match to TRBD1 covers 7 bases. The CDR3 has 14 amino acids. Losses at the gene ends were 2 bases for V and 8 bases for J; bases not matched to a gene: 9. Germline V gene data show CDR1 as MNHEY and CDR2 as SVGAGI. The CDR3 reads CASSYQIDRAKQYF. Written as DNA, the CDR3 is TGTGCCAGCAGTTACCAAATCGACAGGGCTAAGCAGTACTTC.

The gene calls are TRBV7-3 and TRBJ2-7; weak D call: TRBD2 (6 bases). Per the germline V gene, CDR1 is SGHTA and CDR2 is FQGTGA. The length of the CDR3 is 14 residues. V lost 2 bases and J lost 3, with 11 bases in between. In nucleotides, the CDR3 is TGTGCCAGCAGCTTATCAGGCGGGGTCTACGAGCAGTACTTC. Its protein is CASSLSGGVYEQYF. Drawing the rest from reference TRBV7-3 and TRBJ2-7, the complete variable domain is GAGVSQTPSNKVTEKGKYVELRCDPISGHTALYWYRQSLGQGPEFLIYFQGTGAADDSGLPNDRFFAVRPEGSVSTLKIQRTERGDSAVYLCASSLSGGVYEQYFGPGTRLTVT.

The V and J genes are TRBV19 and TRBJ2-1; a possible D gene is TRBD2 (7 bases). V dropped 5 bases and J dropped 7 bases, with 12 bases sitting between them. The V gene's germline CDR1 is LNHDA and CDR2 SQIVND (reference sequence). There are 13 residues in the CDR3. This CDR3 reads CASSEGGENEQFF. CDR3 coding DNA: TGTGCCAGTAGTGAAGGGGGGGAGAATGAGCAGTTCTTC.